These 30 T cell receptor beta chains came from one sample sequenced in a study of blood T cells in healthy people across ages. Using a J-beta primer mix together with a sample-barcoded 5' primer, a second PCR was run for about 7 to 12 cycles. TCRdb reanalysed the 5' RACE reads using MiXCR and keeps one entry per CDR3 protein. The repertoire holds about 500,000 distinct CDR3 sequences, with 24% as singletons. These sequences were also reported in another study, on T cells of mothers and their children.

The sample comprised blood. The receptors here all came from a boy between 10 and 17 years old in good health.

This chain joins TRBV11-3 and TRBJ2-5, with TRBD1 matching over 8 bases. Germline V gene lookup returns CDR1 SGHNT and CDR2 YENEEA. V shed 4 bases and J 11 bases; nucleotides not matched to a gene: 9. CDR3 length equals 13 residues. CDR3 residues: CASSSGTGFKQYF. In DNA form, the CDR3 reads TGTGCCAGCAGCTCAGGGACAGGATTTAAGCAGTACTTC. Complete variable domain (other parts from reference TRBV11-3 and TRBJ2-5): EAGVVQSPRYKIIEKKQPVAFWCNPISGHNTLYWYLQNLGQGPELLIRYENEEAVDDSQLPKDRFSAERLKGVDSTLKIQPAELGDSAVYLCASSSGTGFKQYFGPGTRLLVL.

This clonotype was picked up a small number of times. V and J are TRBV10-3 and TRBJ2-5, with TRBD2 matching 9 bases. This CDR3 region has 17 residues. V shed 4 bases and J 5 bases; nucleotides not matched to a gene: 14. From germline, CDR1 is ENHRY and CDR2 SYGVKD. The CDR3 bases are TGTGCCATCAGTGGGAGGGAAGTAGCGGGAGAGTTGGAGACCCAGTACTTC. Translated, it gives CAISGREVAGELETQYF.

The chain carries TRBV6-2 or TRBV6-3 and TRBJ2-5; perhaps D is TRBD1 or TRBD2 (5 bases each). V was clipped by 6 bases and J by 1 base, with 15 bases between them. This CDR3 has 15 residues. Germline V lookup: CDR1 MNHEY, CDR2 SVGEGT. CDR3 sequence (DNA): TGTGCCAGCAGCTGGGGGTTGGGCACCCAAGAGACCCAGTACTTC. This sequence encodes CASSWGLGTQETQYF.

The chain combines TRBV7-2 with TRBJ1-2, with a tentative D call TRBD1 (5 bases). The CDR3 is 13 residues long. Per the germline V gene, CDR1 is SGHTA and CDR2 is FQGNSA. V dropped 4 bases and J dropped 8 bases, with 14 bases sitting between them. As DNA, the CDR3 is TGTGCCAGCAGCTCAGACAGAGCGGGAGGCTACACCTTC. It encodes CASSSDRAGGYTF.

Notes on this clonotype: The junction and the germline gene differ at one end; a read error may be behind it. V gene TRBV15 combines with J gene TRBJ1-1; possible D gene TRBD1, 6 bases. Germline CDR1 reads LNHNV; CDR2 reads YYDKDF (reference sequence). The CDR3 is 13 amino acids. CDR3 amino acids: CATSPKGDTEVFF. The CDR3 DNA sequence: TGTGCCACCAGCCCAAAAGGGGACACTGAAGTTTTCTTT.

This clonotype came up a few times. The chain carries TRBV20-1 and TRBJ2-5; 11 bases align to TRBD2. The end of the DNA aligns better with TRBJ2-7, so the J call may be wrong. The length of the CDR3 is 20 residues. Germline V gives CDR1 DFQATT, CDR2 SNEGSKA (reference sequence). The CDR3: CSARVMVPQPGLAESYEQYF. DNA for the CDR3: TGCAGTGCTAGAGTGATGGTGCCGCAGCCGGGACTAGCGGAGTCCTACGAGCAGTACTTC.

The CDR3 DNA reads as TGCAGTGCTATGTCGAGGTTTGGCGGGGCAAACAATGAGCAGTTCTTC. Encoded protein: CSAMSRFGGANNEQFF. This chain joins TRBV20-1 and TRBJ2-1, with a weak D call TRBD2 (6 bases). Germline V gene data show CDR1 as DFQATT and CDR2 as SNEGSKA (reference sequence). The CDR3 totals 16 residues. Trimming pared 4 bases from V and 5 bases from J, leaving 21 bases between.

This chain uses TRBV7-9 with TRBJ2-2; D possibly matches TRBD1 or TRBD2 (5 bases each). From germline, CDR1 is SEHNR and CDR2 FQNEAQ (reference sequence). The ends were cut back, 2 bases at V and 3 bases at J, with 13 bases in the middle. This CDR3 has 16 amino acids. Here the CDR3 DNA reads TGTGCCAGCAGCTTACTTGGGGGAGTGTACACCGGGGAGCTGTTTTTT. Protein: CASSLLGGVYTGELFF.

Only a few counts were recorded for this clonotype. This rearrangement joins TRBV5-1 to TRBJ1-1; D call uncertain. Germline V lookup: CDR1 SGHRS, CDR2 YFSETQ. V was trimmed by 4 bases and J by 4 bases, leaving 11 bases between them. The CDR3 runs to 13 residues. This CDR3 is CASSENLGTEAFF. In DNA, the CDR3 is TGCGCCAGCAGCGAAAACTTGGGCACTGAAGCTTTCTTT.

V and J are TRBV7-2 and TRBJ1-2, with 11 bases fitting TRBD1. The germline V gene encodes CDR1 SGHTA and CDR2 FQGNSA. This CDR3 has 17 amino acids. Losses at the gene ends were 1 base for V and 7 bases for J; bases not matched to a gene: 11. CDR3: CASSLGRDRGDLGGYTF. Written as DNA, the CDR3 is TGTGCCAGCAGCTTAGGCCGGGACAGGGGGGACCTGGGTGGCTACACCTTC.

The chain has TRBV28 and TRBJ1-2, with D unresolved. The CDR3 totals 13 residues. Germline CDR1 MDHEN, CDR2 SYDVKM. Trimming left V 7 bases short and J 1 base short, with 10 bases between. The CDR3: CASTITYNYGYTF. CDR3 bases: TGTGCCAGCACCATTACATATAACTATGGCTACACCTTC.

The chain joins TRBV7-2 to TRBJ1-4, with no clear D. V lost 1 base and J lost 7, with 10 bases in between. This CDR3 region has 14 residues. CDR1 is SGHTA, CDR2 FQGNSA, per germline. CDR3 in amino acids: CASSLERRGEKLFF. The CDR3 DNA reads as TGTGCCAGCAGCTTAGAGAGGAGAGGTGAAAAACTGTTTTTT. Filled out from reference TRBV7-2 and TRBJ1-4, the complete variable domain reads GAGVSQSPSNKVTEKGKDVELRCDPISGHTALYWYRQSLGQGLEFLIYFQGNSAPDKSGLPSDRFSAERTGGSVSTLTIQRTQQEDSAVYLCASSLERRGEKLFFGSGTQLSVL.

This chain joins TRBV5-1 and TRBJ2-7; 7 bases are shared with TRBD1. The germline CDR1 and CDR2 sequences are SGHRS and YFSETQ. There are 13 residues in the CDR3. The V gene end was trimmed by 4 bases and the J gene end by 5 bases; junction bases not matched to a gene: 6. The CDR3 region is CASSLPTGNEQYF. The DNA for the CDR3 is TGCGCCAGCAGCCTCCCGACAGGGAACGAGCAGTACTTC.

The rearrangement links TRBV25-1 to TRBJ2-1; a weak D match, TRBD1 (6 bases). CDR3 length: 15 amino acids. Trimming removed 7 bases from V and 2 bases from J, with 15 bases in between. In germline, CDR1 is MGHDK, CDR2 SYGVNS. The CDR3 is CASTPVEGAYNEQFF. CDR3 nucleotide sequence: TGTGCCAGCACCCCTGTTGAGGGGGCCTACAATGAGCAGTTCTTC.

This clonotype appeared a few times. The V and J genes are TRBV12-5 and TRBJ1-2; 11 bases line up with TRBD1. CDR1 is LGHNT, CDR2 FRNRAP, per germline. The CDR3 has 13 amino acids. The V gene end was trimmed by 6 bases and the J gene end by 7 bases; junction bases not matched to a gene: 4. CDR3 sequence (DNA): TGTGCTAGTGGCGCAGGGACAGGGGGTGGCTACACCTTC. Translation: CASGAGTGGGYTF. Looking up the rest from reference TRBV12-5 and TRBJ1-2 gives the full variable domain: DARVTQTPRHKVTEMGQEVTMRCQPILGHNTVFWYRQTMMQGLELLAYFRNRAPLDDSGMPKDRFSAEMPDATLATLKIQPSEPRDSAVYFCASGAGTGGGYTFGSGTRLTVV.

CDR3 loop: CASSLKTSGAHQNEQFF. The CDR3 nucleotides read TGTGCCAGCAGTTTGAAGACTAGCGGGGCTCATCAGAATGAGCAGTTCTTC. This sequence joins TRBV7-9 and TRBJ2-1; 11 positions match TRBD2. Germline V gene lookup returns CDR1 SEHNR and CDR2 FQNEAQ (reference sequence). The ends lost 6 bases at V and 7 bases at J; junction bases unmatched: 14. The length of the CDR3 is 17 residues.

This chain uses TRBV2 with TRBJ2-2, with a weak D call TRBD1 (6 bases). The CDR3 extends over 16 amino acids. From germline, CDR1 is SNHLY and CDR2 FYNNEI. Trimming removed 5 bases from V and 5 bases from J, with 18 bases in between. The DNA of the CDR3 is TGTGCCAGCAGTCAGAAAGCGAGGACAGTTACCGGGGAGCTGTTTTTT. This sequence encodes CASSQKARTVTGELFF.

The CDR3 here is CASSHSPPIQETQYF. The CDR3 DNA reads TGTGCCAGCAGCCACAGCCCCCCAATTCAAGAGACCCAGTACTTC. The genes are TRBV7-2 and TRBJ2-5; D is ambiguous. V lost 5 bases and J lost 2, with 15 bases in between. In germline, CDR1 is SGHTA, CDR2 FQGNSA. The CDR3 is 15 residues long. Variable domain in full (rest from reference TRBV7-2 and TRBJ2-5): GAGVSQSPSNKVTEKGKDVELRCDPISGHTALYWYRQSLGQGLEFLIYFQGNSAPDKSGLPSDRFSAERTGGSVSTLTIQRTQQEDSAVYLCASSHSPPIQETQYFGPGTRLLVL.

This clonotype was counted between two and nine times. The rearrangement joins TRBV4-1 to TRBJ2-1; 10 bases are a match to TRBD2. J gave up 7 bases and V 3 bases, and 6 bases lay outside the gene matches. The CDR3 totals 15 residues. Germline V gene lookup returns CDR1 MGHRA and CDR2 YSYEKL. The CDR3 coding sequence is TGCGCCAGCAGCCACGGACTAGCGGATGCGAATGAGCAGTTCTTC. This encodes CASSHGLADANEQFF.

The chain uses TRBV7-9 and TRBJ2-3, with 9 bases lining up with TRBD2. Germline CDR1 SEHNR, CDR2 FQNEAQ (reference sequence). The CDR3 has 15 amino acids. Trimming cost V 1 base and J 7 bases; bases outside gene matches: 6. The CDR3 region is CASSLVSGRGNTQYF. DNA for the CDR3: TGTGCCAGCAGCTTAGTTAGCGGGAGAGGAAATACGCAGTATTTT.

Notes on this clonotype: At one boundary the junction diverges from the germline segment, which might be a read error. CDR3 DNA sequence: TGTGCCAGCAGTACGGGTTACGGTTGGGATTCAATGCCGTTCTTC. As protein: CASSTGYGWDSMPFF. The chain links TRBV6-2 or TRBV6-3 to TRBJ2-5, with D hard to call. This CDR3 spans 15 amino acids. Germline assignment: CDR1 MNHEY and CDR2 SVGEGT.

DNA for the CDR3: TGTGCCAGCAGTCGCAGACTAGCCGGCTCCTACAATGAGCAGTTCTTC. Its protein is CASSRRLAGSYNEQFF. The chain has TRBV6-1 and TRBJ2-1; 7 bases line up with TRBD2. Germline V lookup: CDR1 MNHNS, CDR2 SASEGT. This CDR3 has 16 residues. The V gene end was trimmed by 5 bases and the J gene end by 0 bases; junction bases not matched to a gene: 7.

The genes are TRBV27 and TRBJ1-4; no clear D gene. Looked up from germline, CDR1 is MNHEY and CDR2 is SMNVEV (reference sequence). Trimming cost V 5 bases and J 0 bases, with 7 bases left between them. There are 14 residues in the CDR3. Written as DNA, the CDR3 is TGTGCCAGCAGTATGGAAGCAACTAATGAAAAACTGTTTTTT. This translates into CASSMEATNEKLFF.

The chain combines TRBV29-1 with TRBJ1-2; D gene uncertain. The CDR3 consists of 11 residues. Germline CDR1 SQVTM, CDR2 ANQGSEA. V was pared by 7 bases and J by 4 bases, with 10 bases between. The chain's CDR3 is CSARGTYGYTF. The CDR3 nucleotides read TGCAGCGCTCGGGGTACCTATGGCTACACCTTC. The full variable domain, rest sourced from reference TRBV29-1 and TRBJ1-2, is SAVISQKPSRDICQRGTSLTIQCQVDSQVTMMFWYRQQPGQSLTLIATANQGSEATYESGFVIDKFPISRPNLTFSTLTVSNMSPEDSSIYLCSARGTYGYTFGSGTRLTVV.

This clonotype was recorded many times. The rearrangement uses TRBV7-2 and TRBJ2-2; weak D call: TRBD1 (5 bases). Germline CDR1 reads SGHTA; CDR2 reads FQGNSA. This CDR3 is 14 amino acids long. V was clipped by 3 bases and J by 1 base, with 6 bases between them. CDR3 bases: TGTGCCAGCAGCTTTGGACAGAACACCGGGGAGCTGTTTTTT. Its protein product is CASSFGQNTGELFF.

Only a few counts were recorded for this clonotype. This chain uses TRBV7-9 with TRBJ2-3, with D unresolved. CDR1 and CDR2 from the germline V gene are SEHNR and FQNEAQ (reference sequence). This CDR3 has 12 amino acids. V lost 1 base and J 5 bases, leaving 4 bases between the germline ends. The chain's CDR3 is CASSLDLDTQYF. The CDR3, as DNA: TGTGCCAGCAGCTTAGATTTAGATACGCAGTATTTT.

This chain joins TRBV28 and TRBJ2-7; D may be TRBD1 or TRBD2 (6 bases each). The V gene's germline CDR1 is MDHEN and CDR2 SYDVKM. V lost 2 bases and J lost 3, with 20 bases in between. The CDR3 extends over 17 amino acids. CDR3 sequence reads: CASSLEDKGGWSYEQYF. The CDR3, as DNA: TGTGCCAGCAGTTTAGAAGATAAGGGGGGATGGAGCTACGAGCAGTACTTC.

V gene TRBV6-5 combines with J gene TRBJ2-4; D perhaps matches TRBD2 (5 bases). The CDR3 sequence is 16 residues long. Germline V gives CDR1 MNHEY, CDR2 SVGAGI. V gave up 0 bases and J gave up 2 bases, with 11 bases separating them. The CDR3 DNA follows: TGTGCCAGCAGTTACTCGAAGGCTAGCTCCAAAAACATTCAGTACTTC. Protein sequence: CASSYSKASSKNIQYF.

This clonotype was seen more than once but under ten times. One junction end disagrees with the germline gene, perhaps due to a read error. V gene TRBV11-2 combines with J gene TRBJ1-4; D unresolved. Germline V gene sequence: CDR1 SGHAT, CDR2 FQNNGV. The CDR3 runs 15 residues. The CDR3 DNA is TGTGTCAGCAGCTTAGGGCTTAGATCCAATGAAAAACTGTTTTTT. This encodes CVSSLGLRSNEKLFF.

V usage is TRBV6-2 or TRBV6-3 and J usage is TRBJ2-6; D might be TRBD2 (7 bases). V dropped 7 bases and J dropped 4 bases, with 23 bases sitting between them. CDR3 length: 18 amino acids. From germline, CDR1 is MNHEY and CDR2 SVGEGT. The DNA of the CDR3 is TGTGCCAGCAATAATCTCGGGGGGCTATTTTCGGGGGCCAACGTCCTGACTTTC. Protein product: CASNNLGGLFSGANVLTF.